This T cell receptor beta chain was sequenced during a study of cytomegalovirus exposure and HLA in healthy donors. Looking at the study overall: In a later analysis, the roughly 130 validation repertoires were reported to have used the same platform as the roughly 610 first-cohort repertoires. Study-wide results and limits: The classifier was said to identify cytomegalovirus status with high specificity and sensitivity.

Notes on this clone: As yet, its antigen is unknown.

Germline V lookup: CDR1 SGHTA, CDR2 FQGNSA. The V end lost 5 bases, the J end lost 2 bases, and 12 bases lay between the germline ends. The CDR3 has 14 residues. Data came from immunoSEQ multiplex PCR; TCRdb stores just in-frame clones and leaves some out. The top ten hold about an eighth of the sample, which has nearly 200,000 clones, around 80% seen once. V gene TRBV7-2 combines with J gene TRBJ1-2; D may be TRBD1 (5 bases). Sample: PBMCs. The receptor was derived from a woman aged 30 to 39 in good health and CMV-seropositive. The CDR3 loop reads CASSLGRENYGYTF. The CDR3 coding sequence is TGTGCCAGCAGCCTGGGACGGGAGAACTATGGCTACACCTTC.